This TCR beta chain is from a study of cytomegalovirus exposure and HLA in healthy donors. V lost 4 bases and J lost 2; bases outside the gene matches: 8. Germline CDR1 is LGHNA and CDR2 is YNFKEQ. CDR3 length: 15 residues. This table comes from immunoSEQ multiplex PCR, and its TCRdb copy is limited to in-frame clones, with some not included. The sample lists some 110,000 clones; approximately 85% were seen once. The chain is built from TRBV4-2 and TRBJ2-7; 7 nucleotides align to TRBD1. This receptor was obtained from a young man in good health and CMV-seronegative. The sample consisted of PBMCs. The CDR3 region has the DNA TGTGCCAGCAGCCTAACCCGACAGGGCACCTACGAGCAGTACTTC. Protein product: CASSLTRQGTYEQYF.